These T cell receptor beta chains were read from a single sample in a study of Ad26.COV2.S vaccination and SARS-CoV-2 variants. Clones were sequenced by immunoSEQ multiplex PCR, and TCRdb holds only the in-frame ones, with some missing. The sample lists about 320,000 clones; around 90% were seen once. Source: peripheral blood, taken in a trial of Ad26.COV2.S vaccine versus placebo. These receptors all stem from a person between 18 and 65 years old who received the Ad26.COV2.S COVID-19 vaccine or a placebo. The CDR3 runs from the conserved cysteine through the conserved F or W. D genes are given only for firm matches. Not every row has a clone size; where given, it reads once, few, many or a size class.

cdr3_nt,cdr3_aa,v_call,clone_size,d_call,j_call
TGTGCCAGCAGCGTAGATCCAGCTGTGGGCGGGGAGCTGTTTTTT,CASSVDPAVGGELFF,TRBV9,-,-,TRBJ2-2
TGTGCCAGCAGCTTAGCGCGAAGACAGAGTAACTATGGCTACACCTTC,CASSLARRQSNYGYTF,TRBV7-2,-,-,TRBJ1-2
TGTGCCACCAGCAGAGATAAGGGCGCCCTGGACAGGGGCCAAGAGACCCAGTACTTC,CATSRDKGALDRGQETQYF,TRBV15,-,TRBD1,TRBJ2-5
TGCAGCGTTCACAGGCGGGCGGCGAACACTGAAGCTTTCTTT,CSVHRRAANTEAFF,TRBV29-1,-,-,TRBJ1-1
TGCGCCAGCAGCCAATCTACAGGAGAGAGGAACACTGAAGCTTTCTTT,CASSQSTGERNTEAFF,TRBV4-1,-,-,TRBJ1-1
TGTGCCAGCAGCAAAGCGCATGGACAGGGAATCTCTGGGGCCAACGTCCTGACTTTC,CASSKAHGQGISGANVLTF,TRBV21-1,-,-,TRBJ2-6
TGTGCCACCCATGCCGGGACAGGGTTCCTCAATGAGCAGTTCTTC,CATHAGTGFLNEQFF,TRBV19,-,TRBD1,TRBJ2-1
TGTGCCAGCAGCCAAAGACCCGAGGGGACCCAGTACTTC,CASSQRPEGTQYF,TRBV3-1/TRBV3-2,-,-,TRBJ2-5
TGTGCTAGTGGGCCTAACTATGGCTACACCTTC,CASGPNYGYTF,TRBV12-5,few,-,TRBJ1-2
TGTGCCAGCAGTTTTAGGGACCCCCGAAACTATGGCTACACCTTC,CASSFRDPRNYGYTF,TRBV27,-,-,TRBJ1-2
TGTGCCAGTAGTATGACCGAATCCTACGAGCAGTACTTC,CASSMTESYEQYF,TRBV19,few,-,TRBJ2-7
TGTGCCATCACCGAAATAGGGGGTAACACTGAAGCTTTCTTT,CAITEIGGNTEAFF,TRBV10-3,-,-,TRBJ1-1
TGTGCCAGCAGCCGTCAGATGGGGCGCGGCACCGGGGAGCTGTTTTTT,CASSRQMGRGTGELFF,TRBV7-2,-,-,TRBJ2-2
TGTGCCAGCAGCTTGGTGAGACAAGTGTACACTGAAGCTTTCTTT,CASSLVRQVYTEAFF,TRBV5-4,-,-,TRBJ1-1
TGTGCCAGCAGCCGCGCCGGGACAGGGCTCGACGGCTACACCTTC,CASSRAGTGLDGYTF,TRBV3-1/TRBV3-2,few,TRBD1,TRBJ1-2
TGTGCCAGCAGTACCCAGGGCGCCATATATTTT,CASSTQGAIYF,TRBV12-3/TRBV12-4,once,-,TRBJ1-3
TGTGCCAGCAGCCAAGAAGGAGGGTCCTACGAGCAGTACTTC,CASSQEGGSYEQYF,TRBV4-2,once,-,TRBJ2-7
TGTGCCAGCTCACAGCCGGGACAGGGGAATTCACCCCTCCACTTT,CASSQPGQGNSPLHF,TRBV18,-,TRBD1,TRBJ1-6
TGTGCCAGCAGAAGACAGGGGGCGGAAGCTTTCTTT,CASRRQGAEAFF,TRBV12-3/TRBV12-4,-,TRBD1,TRBJ1-1
TGTGCCAGCAGTTTGGCAGGATGGGATGGCTACACCTTC,CASSLAGWDGYTF,TRBV27,-,-,TRBJ1-2
TGTGCCAGCAAGCCAGCGGGGGGATTCCAAGAGACCCAGTACTTC,CASKPAGGFQETQYF,TRBV2,-,TRBD2,TRBJ2-5
TGTGCCAGCAGCGCAACTAGCGGTACCTACGAGCAGTACTTC,CASSATSGTYEQYF,TRBV9,-,TRBD2,TRBJ2-7
TGTGCCAGCAGTATACAGGGCTACGAGCAGTACTTC,CASSIQGYEQYF,TRBV2,few,-,TRBJ2-7
TGTGCCAGCAGCTCGACTAGCGGGAGGGAGGGAGATACGCAGTATTTT,CASSSTSGREGDTQYF,TRBV11-1,-,TRBD2,TRBJ2-3
TGTGCCAGTAGTACCATGATCGGGGGCACTGAAGCTTTCTTT,CASSTMIGGTEAFF,TRBV19,-,-,TRBJ1-1
TGCGCCAGCACCTACCGAGGGATCTACACTGAAGCTTTCTTT,CASTYRGIYTEAFF,TRBV4-1,-,-,TRBJ1-1
TGTGCTAGTGGTTTGGGCACAGTGAGCAATGAGCAGTTCTTC,CASGLGTVSNEQFF,TRBV12-5,-,-,TRBJ2-1
TGTGCCAGCAGTGAACTAGCGGGGGGGCCTGAGCAGTACTTC,CASSELAGGPEQYF,TRBV6-1,once,TRBD2,TRBJ2-7
TGTGCCAGCAGCTCAGGGAAATTTTCTATCTGGTATGGCTACACCTTC,CASSSGKFSIWYGYTF,TRBV3-1/TRBV3-2,few,-,TRBJ1-2
TGTGCCAGCAGCTGGATCGGGACGGCCGCCTCCTACGAGCAGTACTTC,CASSWIGTAASYEQYF,TRBV7-9,once,-,TRBJ2-7
TGCAGCGTTTCCCAATTCAAAAACATTCAGTACTTC,CSVSQFKNIQYF,TRBV29-1,-,-,TRBJ2-4
TGTGCCAGCAGCGTAGTGGCAGGGGGATTTGAAAAACTGTTTTTT,CASSVVAGGFEKLFF,TRBV9,-,TRBD1,TRBJ1-4
TGTGCCAGCAGCTTGGCAGAACTAGCGTTGAGCTCCTACAATGAGCAGTTCTTC,CASSLAELALSSYNEQFF,TRBV5-8,-,TRBD2,TRBJ2-1
TGTGCCAGCAGCCACAACGCCGGGACAGGGGGCCTGGGACGTGAAGCTTTCTTT,CASSHNAGTGGLGREAFF,TRBV7-8,-,TRBD1,TRBJ1-1
TGTGCCAGCAGCCCCGGGGGTATAGCCAAAAACATTCAGTACTTC,CASSPGGIAKNIQYF,TRBV5-6,-,-,TRBJ2-4
TGTGCCACCAGCAGAGATCGAGGACAATTGAACACTGAAGCTTTCTTT,CATSRDRGQLNTEAFF,TRBV15,-,-,TRBJ1-1
TGTGCCAGCAGCCTAACGAGGACTAGCGATATCTACGAGCAGTACTTC,CASSLTRTSDIYEQYF,TRBV5-5,-,TRBD2,TRBJ2-7
TGCGCCAGCCTACCCGGAGATACAGGGGCCTACGAGCAGTACTTC,CASLPGDTGAYEQYF,TRBV5-1,-,TRBD1,TRBJ2-7
TGTGCCAGCAGCTTAAAGGGGGTCTTGTTGTTCCCGGAAGCTTTCTTT,CASSLKGVLLFPEAFF,TRBV13,-,-,TRBJ1-1
TGTGCCAGCAGTTTCGACAGGGATAGCAATCAGCCCCAGCATTTT,CASSFDRDSNQPQHF,TRBV7-2,-,TRBD1,TRBJ1-5
TGTGCCAGCTCACCACCGGGGCAGGAGAAGACCCAGTACTTC,CASSPPGQEKTQYF,TRBV18,-,-,TRBJ2-5
TGTGCCAGCAGCTTGGGACAGATCGTACCTTCGAGCTCTGGAAACACCATATATTTT,CASSLGQIVPSSSGNTIYF,TRBV7-2,-,TRBD1,TRBJ1-3
TGTGCCAGCAGTCCGGCCGGTCAAGAGACCCAGTACTTC,CASSPAGQETQYF,TRBV12-3/TRBV12-4,-,-,TRBJ2-5
TGTGCCTGGAGCGCGGTCCGTATTGGAAATCAGCCCCAGCATTTT,CAWSAVRIGNQPQHF,TRBV30,-,-,TRBJ1-5
TGTGCCAGCACCGGAATTGGGGCTTTCTTT,CASTGIGAFF,TRBV21-1,-,-,TRBJ1-1
TGCGCCAGCAGCCAAGATCGGGGAGGGGTAGGTCAGCCCCAGCATTTT,CASSQDRGGVGQPQHF,TRBV4-3,-,-,TRBJ1-5
TGTGCCTGGACTACCGAGGGACAGGGGTATCAGCCCCAGCATTTT,CAWTTEGQGYQPQHF,TRBV30,-,TRBD1,TRBJ1-5
TGTGCCAGCAGTCCCAGGGAGGCGGGGCAGCCCCAGCATTTT,CASSPREAGQPQHF,TRBV6-5,-,-,TRBJ1-5
TGTGCCAGAAGCTCTCAAACCGGGGAGCTGTTTTTT,CARSSQTGELFF,TRBV5-3,-,-,TRBJ2-2
TGTGCCAGCAGTTTATCCGGGTATGAGGAGACCCAGTACTTC,CASSLSGYEETQYF,TRBV27,-,-,TRBJ2-5
TGTGCCGGCTCCAGGGGGCAGACTGAAGCTTTCTTT,CAGSRGQTEAFF,TRBV7-9,-,TRBD1,TRBJ1-1
TGTGCCAGCAGTTTATTAGGGGATTGGAGAGATACGCAGTATTTT,CASSLLGDWRDTQYF,TRBV27,-,-,TRBJ2-3
TGTGCCAGCAGCCGGGAGGTGGGAAACACCATATATTTT,CASSREVGNTIYF,TRBV7-2,-,-,TRBJ1-3
TGCGCCAGCAGCCAATCTTGGGGGACTGAAGCTTTCTTT,CASSQSWGTEAFF,TRBV4-3,-,-,TRBJ1-1